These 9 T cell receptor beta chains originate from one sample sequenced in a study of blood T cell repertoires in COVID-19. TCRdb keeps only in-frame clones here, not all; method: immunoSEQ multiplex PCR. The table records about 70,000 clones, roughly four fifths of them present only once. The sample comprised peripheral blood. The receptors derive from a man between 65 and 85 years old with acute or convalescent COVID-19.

The CDR3 loop reads CASSFSTNEQFF. CDR3 DNA sequence: TGTGCCAGCAGCTTCTCTACCAATGAGCAGTTCTTC. The chain uses TRBV11-3 and TRBJ2-1; D not resolved. The V gene's germline CDR1 is SGHNT and CDR2 YENEEA. The CDR3 is 12 amino acids. Trimming removed 3 bases at V and 6 bases at J, with 6 bases between.

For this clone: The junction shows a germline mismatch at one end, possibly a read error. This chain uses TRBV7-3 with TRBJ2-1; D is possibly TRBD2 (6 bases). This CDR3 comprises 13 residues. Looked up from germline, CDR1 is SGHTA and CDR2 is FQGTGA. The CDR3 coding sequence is TGTGCCAGCAGCGCCACGGCCTCAGGGAGGTGGGTCTTC. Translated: CASSATASGRWVF.

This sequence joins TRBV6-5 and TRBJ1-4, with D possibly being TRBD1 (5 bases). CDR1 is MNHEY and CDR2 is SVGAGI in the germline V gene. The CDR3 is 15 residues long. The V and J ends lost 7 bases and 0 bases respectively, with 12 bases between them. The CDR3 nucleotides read TGTGCCAGCACGGGCAGGACACCAACTAATGAAAAACTGTTTTTT. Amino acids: CASTGRTPTNEKLFF.

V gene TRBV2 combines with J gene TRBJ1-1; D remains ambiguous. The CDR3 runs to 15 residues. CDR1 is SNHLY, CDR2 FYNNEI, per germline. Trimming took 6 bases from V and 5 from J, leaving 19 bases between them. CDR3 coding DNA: TGTGCCAGCAGCCCAAGGAGGTTAGGGTCGACTGAAGCTTTCTTT. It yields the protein CASSPRRLGSTEAFF.

The DNA for the CDR3 is TGTGCCAGCAGCCGGGACTCCTTTTCTGGAAACACCATATATTTT. Translated: CASSRDSFSGNTIYF. This chain joins TRBV2 and TRBJ1-3; D perhaps matches TRBD1 (5 bases). The CDR3 runs to 15 residues. Between the trimmed V and J ends, which lost 6 bases and 1 base, there was a span of 13 bases. The germline V gene has CDR1 SNHLY and CDR2 FYNNEI.

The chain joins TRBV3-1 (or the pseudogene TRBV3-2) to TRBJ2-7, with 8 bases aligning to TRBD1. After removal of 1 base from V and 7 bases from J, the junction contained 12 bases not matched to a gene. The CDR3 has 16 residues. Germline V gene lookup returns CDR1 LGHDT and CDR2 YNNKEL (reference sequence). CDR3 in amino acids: CASSQGAWTGPGEQYF. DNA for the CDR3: TGTGCCAGCAGCCAAGGCGCCTGGACAGGGCCGGGGGAGCAGTACTTC.

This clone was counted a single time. CDR3 sequence reads: CASAGGGITSTDTQYF. For the CDR3, the DNA is TGCGCCAGCGCAGGAGGAGGCATTACCTCCACAGATACGCAGTATTTT. The chain links TRBV5-1 to TRBJ2-3; tentative D call: TRBD2 (5 bases). The CDR3 is made up of 16 amino acids. CDR1 and CDR2 from the germline V gene are SGHRS and YFSETQ. V shed 7 bases and J shed 2 bases, with 20 bases lying between them.

CDR3 protein: CASSLQVSNYGYTF. The CDR3 DNA reads TGTGCCAGCAGTCTGCAGGTGTCTAACTATGGCTACACCTTC. This chain joins TRBV3-1 (or the pseudogene TRBV3-2) and TRBJ1-2; D is uncertain. From germline, CDR1 is LGHDT and CDR2 YNNKEL (reference sequence). This CDR3 has 14 amino acids. The V end was cut by 6 bases, the J end by 0 bases, with 11 bases between.

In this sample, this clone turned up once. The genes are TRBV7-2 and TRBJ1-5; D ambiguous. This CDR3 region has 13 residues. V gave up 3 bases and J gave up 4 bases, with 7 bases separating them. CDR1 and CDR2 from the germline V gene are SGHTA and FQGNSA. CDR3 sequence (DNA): TGTGCCAGCAGCTTTTCCCCAAATCAGCCCCAGCATTTT. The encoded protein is CASSFSPNQPQHF.